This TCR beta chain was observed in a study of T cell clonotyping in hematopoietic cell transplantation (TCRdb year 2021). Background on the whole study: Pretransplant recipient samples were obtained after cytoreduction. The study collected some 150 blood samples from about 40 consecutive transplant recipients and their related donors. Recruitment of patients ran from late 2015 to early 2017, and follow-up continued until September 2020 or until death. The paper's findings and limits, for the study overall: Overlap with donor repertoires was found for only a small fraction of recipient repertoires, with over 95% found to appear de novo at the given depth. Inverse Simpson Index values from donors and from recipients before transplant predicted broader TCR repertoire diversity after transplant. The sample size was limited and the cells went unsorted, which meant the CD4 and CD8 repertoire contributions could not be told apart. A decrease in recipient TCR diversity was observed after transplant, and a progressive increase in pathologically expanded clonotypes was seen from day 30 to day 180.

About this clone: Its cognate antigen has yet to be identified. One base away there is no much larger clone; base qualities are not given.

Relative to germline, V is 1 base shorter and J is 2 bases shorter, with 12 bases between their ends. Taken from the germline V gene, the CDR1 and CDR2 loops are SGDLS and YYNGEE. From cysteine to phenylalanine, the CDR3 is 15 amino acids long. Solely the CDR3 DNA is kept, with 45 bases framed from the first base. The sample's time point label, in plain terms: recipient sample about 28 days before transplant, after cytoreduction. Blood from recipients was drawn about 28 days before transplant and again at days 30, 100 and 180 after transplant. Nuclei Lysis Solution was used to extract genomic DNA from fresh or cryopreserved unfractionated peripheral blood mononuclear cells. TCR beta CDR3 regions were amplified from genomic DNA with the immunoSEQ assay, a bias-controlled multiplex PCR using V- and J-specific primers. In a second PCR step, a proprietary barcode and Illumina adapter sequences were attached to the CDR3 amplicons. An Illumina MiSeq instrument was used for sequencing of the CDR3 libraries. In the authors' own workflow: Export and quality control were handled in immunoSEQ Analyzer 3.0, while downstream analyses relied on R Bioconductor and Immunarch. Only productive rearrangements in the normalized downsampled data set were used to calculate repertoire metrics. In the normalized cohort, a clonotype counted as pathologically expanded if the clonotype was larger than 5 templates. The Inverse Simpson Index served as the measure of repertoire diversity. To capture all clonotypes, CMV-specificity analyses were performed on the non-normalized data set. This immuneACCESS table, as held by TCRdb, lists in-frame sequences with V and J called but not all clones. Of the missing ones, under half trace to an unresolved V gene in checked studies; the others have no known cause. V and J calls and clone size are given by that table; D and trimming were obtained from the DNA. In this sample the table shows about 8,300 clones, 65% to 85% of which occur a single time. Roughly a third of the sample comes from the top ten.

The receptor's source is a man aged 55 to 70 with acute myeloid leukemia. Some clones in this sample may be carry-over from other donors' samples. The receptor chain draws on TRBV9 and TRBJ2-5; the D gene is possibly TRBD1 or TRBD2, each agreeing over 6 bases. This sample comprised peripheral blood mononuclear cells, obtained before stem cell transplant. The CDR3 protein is CASSVIGGWQETQYF. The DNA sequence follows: TGTGCCAGCAGCGTAATCGGGGGCTGGCAAGAGACCCAGTACTTC.